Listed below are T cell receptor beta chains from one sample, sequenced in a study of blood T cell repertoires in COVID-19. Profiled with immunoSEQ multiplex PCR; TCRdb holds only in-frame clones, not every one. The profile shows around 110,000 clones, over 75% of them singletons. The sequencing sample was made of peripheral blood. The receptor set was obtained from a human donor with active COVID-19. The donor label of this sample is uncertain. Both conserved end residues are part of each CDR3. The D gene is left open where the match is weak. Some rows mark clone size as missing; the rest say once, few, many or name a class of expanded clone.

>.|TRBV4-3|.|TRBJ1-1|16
TGCGCCAGCAGCCAAGATAGACCAGCGGCCCCGCCTGAAGCTTTCTTT
CASSQDRPAAPPEAFF
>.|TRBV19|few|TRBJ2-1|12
TGTGCCAGTCGAAGGGGGGGCGATGAGCAGTTCTTC
CASRRGGDEQFF
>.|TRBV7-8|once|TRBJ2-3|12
TGTGCCAGCAGCCTAAGAGGGTATACGCAGTATTTT
CASSLRGYTQYF
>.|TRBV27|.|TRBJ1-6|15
TGTGCCAGCAGCCCGCCCCGGACAGCAAATTCACCCCTCCACTTT
CASSPPRTANSPLHF
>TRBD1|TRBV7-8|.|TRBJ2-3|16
TGTGCCAGCAGCCAGACGTTGAGGGGGCCCCGTGATACGCAGTATTTT
CASSQTLRGPRDTQYF
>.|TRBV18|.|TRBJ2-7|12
TGTGCCAGCACCACAGGGACCTACGAGCAGTACTTC
CASTTGTYEQYF
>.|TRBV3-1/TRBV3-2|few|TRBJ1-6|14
TGTGCCAGCAGCCAAAGGGCAGGGAATTCACCCCTCCACTTT
CASSQRAGNSPLHF
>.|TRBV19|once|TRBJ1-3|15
TGTGCCAGTAGTATAGATCATCGCGTCGGTAGCACCATATATTTT
CASSIDHRVGSTIYF
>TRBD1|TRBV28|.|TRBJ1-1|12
TGTGCCACCAAATTGGGACAGACTGAAGCTTTCTTT
CATKLGQTEAFF
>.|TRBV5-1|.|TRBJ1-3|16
TGCGCCAGCAGCTGGGGTCTTTCCCAAGAGGGAAGCACCATATATTTT
CASSWGLSQEGSTIYF
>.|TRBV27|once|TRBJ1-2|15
TGTGCCAGCAGTTTAGTCGGGGAGGCTAACTATGGCTACACCTTC
CASSLVGEANYGYTF
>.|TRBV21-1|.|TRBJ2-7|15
TGTGCCAGCAGCGTCCGGGACAGGGGGCGCGCCGAGCAGTACTTC
CASSVRDRGRAEQYF
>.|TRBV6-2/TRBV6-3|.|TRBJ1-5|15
TGTGCCAGCAGTCCCTTTGGGCATTCCAATCAGCCCCAGCATTTT
CASSPFGHSNQPQHF
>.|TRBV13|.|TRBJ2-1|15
TGTGCCAGCAGTTTGGGACTAAGGGGGAACAATGAGCAGTTCTTC
CASSLGLRGNNEQFF
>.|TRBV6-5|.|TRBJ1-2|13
TGTGCCAGCAGTAAGACAGAGAACTATGGCTACACCTTC
CASSKTENYGYTF
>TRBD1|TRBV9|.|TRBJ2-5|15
TGTGCCAGCAGCGTAGTAACAGGGGGCAGGGAGACCCAGTACTTC
CASSVVTGGRETQYF
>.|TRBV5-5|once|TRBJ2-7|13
TGTGCCAGCAGCAGGCCAGGGGCCTACGAGCAGTACTTC
CASSRPGAYEQYF
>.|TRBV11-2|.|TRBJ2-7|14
TGTGCCAGCAGATACGGACTGTCCCAGGCCGAGCAGTACTTC
CASRYGLSQAEQYF
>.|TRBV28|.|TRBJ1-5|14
TGTGCCAGCAGTTTTTCAGGCGGGGGTCAGCCCCAGCATTTT
CASSFSGGGQPQHF
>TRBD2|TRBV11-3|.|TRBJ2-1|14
TGTGCCAGCAGCCCGAGCGGGGGGGCAGTTGAGCAGTTCTTC
CASSPSGGAVEQFF
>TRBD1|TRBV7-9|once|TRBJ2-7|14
TGTGCCAGCGGGAGGACAGGGGAAGCCTACGAGCAGTACTTC
CASGRTGEAYEQYF
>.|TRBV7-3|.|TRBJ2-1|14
TGTGCCAGCAGCCCAGAATCGGGGAGCAATGAGCAGTTCTTC
CASSPESGSNEQFF
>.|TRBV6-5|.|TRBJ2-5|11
TGTGCCAGCAGACAGGGAGAGACCCAGTACTTC
CASRQGETQYF
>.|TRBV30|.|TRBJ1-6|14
TGTGCCTGGAGTGTTGGACAGCCGAATTCACCCCTCCACTTT
CAWSVGQPNSPLHF
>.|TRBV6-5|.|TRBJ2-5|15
TGTGCCAGCAGTTACACTACAGGGTTACAAGAGACCCAGTACTTC
CASSYTTGLQETQYF
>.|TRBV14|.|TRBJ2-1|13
TGTGCCAGCAGCCTAGGGGGATACAATGAGCAGTTCTTC
CASSLGGYNEQFF
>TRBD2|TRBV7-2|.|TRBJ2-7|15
TGTGCCAGCAGCCGGCAGCGGGGGTCCGCCTACGAGCAGTACTTC
CASSRQRGSAYEQYF
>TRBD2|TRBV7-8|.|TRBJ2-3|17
TGTGCCAGCAGCGGCGGGGGTATCCGGCGAAACACAGATACGCAGTATTTT
CASSGGGIRRNTDTQYF
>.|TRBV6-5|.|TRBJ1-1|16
TGTGCCAGCAGTTATGCCGGACGGGGTATGAACACTGAAGCTTTCTTT
CASSYAGRGMNTEAFF
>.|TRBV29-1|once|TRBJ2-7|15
TGCAGCGTTGAAGGGCCCGGGGGGCTAACCTACGAGCAGTACTTC
CSVEGPGGLTYEQYF
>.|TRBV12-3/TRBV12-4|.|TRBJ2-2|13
TGTGCCAGCACCTCAGGGATTCCCGGGGAGCTGTTTTTT
CASTSGIPGELFF
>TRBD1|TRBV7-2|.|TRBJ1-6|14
TGTGCCAGCAGCCCAGGGGGCGTCAATTCACCCCTCCACTTT
CASSPGGVNSPLHF